The rows below give T cell receptor beta chains drawn from one sample of a study of T cells in Graves' hyperthyroidism and ophthalmopathy. Using its own MiXCR run on the multiplex PCR reads, TCRdb lists one record per CDR3 protein. This table has 350,000 to 400,000 distinct CDR3 sequences, under 15% appearing once. Sample: blood. Receptor source: a woman aged 25 to 39 with Graves' hyperthyroidism. CDR3s include the opening cysteine and the closing phenylalanine or tryptophan. The D gene is left open where the match is weak. Part of the rows lack a size; the others show once, few, many or a class for expanded clones.

NA	TRBV9	TRBJ2-5	NA	TGTGCCAGCAGCGTTGGGGGGACACCGAAAGAGACCCAGTACTTC	CASSVGGTPKETQYF
NA	TRBV3-1	TRBJ2-5	many	TGTGCCAGCAGCTCTTCGCTAGAGACCCAGTACTTC	CASSSSLETQYF
NA	TRBV15	TRBJ2-3	few	TGTGCCACCAGCAGCGGACAGACGAATGCGGATACGCAGTATTTT	CATSSGQTNADTQYF
NA	TRBV5-1	TRBJ2-1	many	TGCGCCAGCAGCTTGCCGTCAGACAATGAGCAGTTCTTC	CASSLPSDNEQFF
NA	TRBV11-2	TRBJ1-5	few	TGTGCCAGCAGCCTGAGCACCGCGTATAGCAATCAGCCCCAGCATTTT	CASSLSTAYSNQPQHF
NA	TRBV3-1	TRBJ2-3	many	TGTGCCAGCAGCCCTCAGGGGGGGAACACAGATACGCAGTATTTT	CASSPQGGNTDTQYF
TRBD2	TRBV2	TRBJ2-2	many	TGTGCCAGCAGTCTTGCGGGAGCCGTGGAGCTGTTTTTT	CASSLAGAVELFF
NA	TRBV2	TRBJ1-3	many	TGTGCCAGCAGTCTCGGGGGTGGAAACACCATATATTTT	CASSLGGGNTIYF
TRBD1	TRBV24-1	TRBJ2-3	many	TGTGCCACCAGTGACCCGGGACAGGGAACACTCTACACAGATACGCAGTATTTT	CATSDPGQGTLYTDTQYF
NA	TRBV6-1	TRBJ2-5	NA	TGTGCCAGCAGTTACGGGGGACTTGAGCAAGAGACCCAGTACTTC	CASSYGGLEQETQYF
TRBD1	TRBV6-1	TRBJ2-3	NA	TGTGCCAGCAGTGAAATCACAGGGGTGTACACAGATACGCAGTATTTT	CASSEITGVYTDTQYF
NA	TRBV11-2	TRBJ2-7	few	TGTGCCAGCAGCTCGAACAGGGTCGAGCAGTACTTC	CASSSNRVEQYF
NA	TRBV5-1	TRBJ2-6	many	TGCGCCAGCAGCCCGGGATCCGCTGGGGCCAACGTCCTGACTTTC	CASSPGSAGANVLTF
NA	TRBV7-9	TRBJ2-5	NA	TGTGCCAGCAGCGGGGGGTTGGAGACCCAGTACTTC	CASSGGLETQYF
TRBD1	TRBV5-1	TRBJ2-6	NA	TGCGCCAGCAGGGACGGGACAGGCCCTCAGGACGTCCTGACTTTC	CASRDGTGPQDVLTF
NA	TRBV5-1	TRBJ2-1	many	TGCGCCAGCAGCGAAGAGGGGTCCGGGACGAACAATGAGCAGTTCTTC	CASSEEGSGTNNEQFF
TRBD1	TRBV18	TRBJ2-2	few	TGTGCCAGCTCACCACGTCCGGGACAGGAAAACACCGGGGAGCTGTTTTTT	CASSPRPGQENTGELFF
NA	TRBV6-1	TRBJ1-2	many	TGTGCCACCTCACAGGTGGTCTATGGCTACACCTTC	CATSQVVYGYTF
NA	TRBV7-6	TRBJ2-2	many	TGTGCCAGCAGCTTATTCCCAGGGAACACCGGGGAGCTGTTTTTT	CASSLFPGNTGELFF
NA	TRBV28	TRBJ2-3	many	TGTGCCAGCAGTCCTGACAGTCACACAGATACGCAGTATTTT	CASSPDSHTDTQYF
TRBD1	TRBV28	TRBJ1-5	many	TGTGCCAGCACTCGACAGGGAGGCAATCAGCCCCAGCATTTT	CASTRQGGNQPQHF
NA	TRBV28	TRBJ1-1	many	TGTGCCAGCCCAAACCCCCCGGACGGGAACACTGAAGCTTTCTTT	CASPNPPDGNTEAFF
NA	TRBV18	TRBJ2-3	many	TGTGCCAGCTCGCCGCCGGGAGATACGCAGTATTTT	CASSPPGDTQYF
NA	TRBV2	TRBJ2-1	NA	TGTGCCAGCAGTGAAGCTAGCTACAATGAGCAGTTCTTC	CASSEASYNEQFF
TRBD1	TRBV28	TRBJ2-2	few	TGTGCCAGCAGTTTTAACAGGGGTTCCGGGGAGCTGTTTTTT	CASSFNRGSGELFF
TRBD1	TRBV24-1	TRBJ2-7	few	TGTGCCACCAGTGACCAAGGGACAGGGGCCCACGAGCAGTACTTC	CATSDQGTGAHEQYF
TRBD2	TRBV20-1	TRBJ2-2	few	TGCAGTGCTAGAGAACTAGCGGGAGGGGGGACCGGGGAGCTGTTTTTT	CSARELAGGGTGELFF
NA	TRBV5-6	TRBJ2-1	few	TGTGCCAGCAGCTTGCGGTCAGAGCTGAACAATGAGCAGTTCTTC	CASSLRSELNNEQFF
TRBD2	TRBV25-1	TRBJ2-1	NA	TGTGCCAGCAGTCAACAGGGACTAGCGGGGACCAATGAGCAGTTCTTC	CASSQQGLAGTNEQFF
NA	TRBV7-6	TRBJ2-1	many	TGTGCCAGCAGCCCACGGGAAGGCCTATACAATGAGCAGTTCTTC	CASSPREGLYNEQFF
TRBD1	TRBV28	TRBJ2-7	many	TGTGCCAGCAGTTTCCAACGGACAGGGGTGTACGAGCAGTACTTC	CASSFQRTGVYEQYF
NA	TRBV28	TRBJ2-1	many	TGTGCCAGCAGCACCCGGCGGGGGCGGTACAATGAGCAGTTCTTC	CASSTRRGRYNEQFF
TRBD2	TRBV20-1	TRBJ2-1	NA	TGCAGTGCTAGGGGACTAGCCAATGAGCAGTTCTTC	CSARGLANEQFF
NA	TRBV27	TRBJ2-1	many	TGTGCCAGCAGTTTACTACTGGACTCGGGATGGGAGCAGTTCTTC	CASSLLLDSGWEQFF
NA	TRBV5-1	TRBJ2-2	NA	TGCGCCAGCAGCTTGCCAGCCACCGGGGAGCTGTTTTTT	CASSLPATGELFF
NA	TRBV18	TRBJ2-1	NA	TGTGCCAGCTCACCCTACTCTCGGGACAATGAGCAGTTCTTC	CASSPYSRDNEQFF
NA	TRBV30	TRBJ2-1	NA	TGTGCCTGGAGTGGATACCTGGCTGAGCAGTTCTTC	CAWSGYLAEQFF
NA	TRBV18	TRBJ1-1	many	TGTGCCAGCTCATCCACCCTGGCGACTGAAGCTTTCTTT	CASSSTLATEAFF
TRBD2	TRBV20-1	TRBJ2-7	NA	TGCAGTGCCCTCTCTCCTAGCGGGAGGGCCGATTACCACGAGCAGTACTTC	CSALSPSGRADYHEQYF
TRBD2	TRBV10-1	TRBJ2-1	NA	TGCGCCAGCAGTGAGGAGCGGGAGGGCTATTACAATGAGCAGTTCTTC	CASSEEREGYYNEQFF
TRBD1	TRBV29-1	TRBJ2-7	many	TGCAGCGTTGAGGGGACAGGGAACAACGAGCAGTACTTC	CSVEGTGNNEQYF